The 3 T cell receptor beta chains in this list originate from one sample, sequenced in a study of T cell repertoires in cytomegalovirus infection. TCRdb ran MiXCR on the reads and lists one entry per CDR3 protein. This table has about 180,000 distinct CDR3 sequences, 14% appearing once. Sample: PBMCs. These receptors were taken from a human donor in good health (CMV status not recorded). Some clones in this sample may be carry-over from other donors' samples.

V and J are TRBV20-1 and TRBJ2-1, with 8 bases fitting TRBD2. Germline lookup yields CDR1 DFQATT and CDR2 SNEGSKA (reference sequence). This CDR3 has 16 residues. V shed 1 base, J shed 3 bases, and the junction held 8 bases outside the gene matches. CDR3 protein: CSARANSGAFYNEQFF. The CDR3 DNA is TGCAGTGCTAGAGCCAATAGCGGGGCCTTCTACAATGAGCAGTTCTTC.

This clonotype was observed many times. The chain combines TRBV19 with TRBJ2-7, with TRBD2 matching over 10 bases. Losses at the gene ends were 6 bases for V and 2 bases for J; bases not matched to a gene: 10. Germline V gene lookup returns CDR1 LNHDA and CDR2 SQIVND (reference sequence). The CDR3 loop spans 16 amino acids. The CDR3 spells CASSAASGSGTYEQYF. In nucleotides, the CDR3 is TGTGCCAGTAGCGCGGCTAGCGGGAGTGGGACCTACGAGCAGTACTTC.

The chain combines TRBV6-2 or TRBV6-3 with TRBJ1-1; D possibly corresponds to TRBD1 (5 bases). The CDR3 runs to 17 residues. The germline V gene encodes CDR1 MNHEY and CDR2 SVGEGT. Trimming took 0 bases from V and 3 from J, leaving 17 bases between them. CDR3 nucleotides: TGTGCCAGCAGTTACTCCCCCTCTCGCGGGGGATACACTGAAGCTTTCTTT. It translates to CASSYSPSRGGYTEAFF.